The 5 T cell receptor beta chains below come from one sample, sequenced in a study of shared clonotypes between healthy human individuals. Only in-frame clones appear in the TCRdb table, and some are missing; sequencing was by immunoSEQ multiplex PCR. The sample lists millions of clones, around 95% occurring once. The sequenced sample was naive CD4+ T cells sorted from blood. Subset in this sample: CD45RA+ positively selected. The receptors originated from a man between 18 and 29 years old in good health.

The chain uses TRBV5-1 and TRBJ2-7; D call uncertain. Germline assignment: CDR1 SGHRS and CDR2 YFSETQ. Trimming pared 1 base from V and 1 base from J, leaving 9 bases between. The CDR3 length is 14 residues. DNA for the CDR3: TGCGCCAGCAGCTTGCAGGTGGGGTCCTACGAGCAGTACTTC. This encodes CASSLQVGSYEQYF.

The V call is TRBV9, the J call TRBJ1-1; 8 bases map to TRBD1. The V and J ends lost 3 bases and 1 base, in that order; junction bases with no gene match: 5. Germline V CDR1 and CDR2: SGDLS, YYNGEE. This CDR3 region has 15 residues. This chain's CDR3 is CASSGGQGANTEAFF. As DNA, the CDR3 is TGTGCCAGCAGCGGAGGGCAGGGGGCGAACACTGAAGCTTTCTTT.

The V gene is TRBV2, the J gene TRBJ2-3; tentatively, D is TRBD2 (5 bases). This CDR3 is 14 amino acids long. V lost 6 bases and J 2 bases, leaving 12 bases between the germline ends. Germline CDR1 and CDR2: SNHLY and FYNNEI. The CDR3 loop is CASSERLSTDTQYF. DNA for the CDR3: TGTGCCAGCAGCGAGCGGTTATCCACAGATACGCAGTATTTT.

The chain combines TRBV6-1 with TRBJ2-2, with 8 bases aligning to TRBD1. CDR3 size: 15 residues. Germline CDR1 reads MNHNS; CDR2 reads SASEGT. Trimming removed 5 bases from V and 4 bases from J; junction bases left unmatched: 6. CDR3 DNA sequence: TGTGCCAGCAGTAAACAGGGGGGAAGCACCGGGGAGCTGTTTTTT. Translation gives CASSKQGGSTGELFF.

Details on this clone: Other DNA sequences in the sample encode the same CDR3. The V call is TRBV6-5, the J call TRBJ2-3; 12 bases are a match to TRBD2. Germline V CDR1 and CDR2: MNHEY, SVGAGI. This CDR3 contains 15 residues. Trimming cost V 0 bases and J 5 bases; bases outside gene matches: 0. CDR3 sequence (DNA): TGTGCCAGCAGTTACTCGGGACTAGCGGGAGATACGCAGTATTTT. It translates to CASSYSGLAGDTQYF.